Below, 23 T cell receptor beta chains from the same sample are listed, as sequenced in a study of vaccination and CD4 T cells after COVID-19. Once obtained from cultured CD4+ T cells, the DNA was sequenced using the Oncomine TCR Beta short-read assay. TCRdb independently ran MiXCR on the PCR reads; one entry per CDR3 protein. The sample consists of about 3,600 distinct CDR3 sequences, around 40% of them appearing once. The treatment is: roughly ten-day PBMC culture with coronavirus spike peptide pools or control peptides (ViraFEST assay). Antigens of these TCRs are unknown. Sequencing was done on a sample of CD4+ T cells from blood, cultured in vitro. Receptors originate from a human donor who had recovered from COVID-19.

This clonotype was seen a few times. V is TRBV20-1 and J is TRBJ1-2, with D perhaps matching TRBD1 (5 bases). Germline-derived CDR1 and CDR2 are DFQATT and SNEGSKA (reference sequence). CDR3 length: 16 amino acids. V shed 5 bases and J shed 6 bases, with 25 bases lying between them. In DNA form, the CDR3 reads TGCAGTGCTCTCCAGGCCGCACAGGACCTTACGAATGGCTACACCTTC. It is translated as CSALQAAQDLTNGYTF.

This chain joins TRBV10-3 and TRBJ1-3; D not certain. Germline loops: CDR1 ENHRY, CDR2 SYGVKD. Trimming stripped 0 bases from V and 4 bases from J, with 1 base between. The CDR3 loop spans 12 amino acids. The CDR3 region is CAISESGNTIYF. The CDR3 DNA reads TGTGCCATCAGTGAGTCCGGAAACACCATATATTTT.

The rearrangement joins TRBV5-1 to TRBJ2-2; 10 bases agree with TRBD2. This CDR3 contains 15 residues. The J segment lost 6 bases and the V segment lost 4 bases, leaving 6 bases of the junction unmatched. In germline, CDR1 is SGHRS, CDR2 YFSETQ. This chain's CDR3 is CASSPGTSVPGELFF. The DNA for the CDR3 is TGCGCCAGCAGCCCCGGGACTAGCGTACCCGGGGAGCTGTTTTTT.

This clonotype was detected only a few times. The chain employs TRBV10-3 and TRBJ2-7; the D call may be TRBD1 or TRBD2 (5 bases each). V was pared by 6 bases and J by 4 bases, with 22 bases between. The CDR3 runs to 16 residues. CDR1 is ENHRY, CDR2 SYGVKD, per germline. This CDR3 reads CAISGDGGEYSYEQYF. As DNA, the CDR3 is TGTGCCATCAGCGGGGACGGCGGTGAGTATTCGTACGAGCAGTACTTC.

This clonotype appeared a few times. V and J are TRBV6-5 and TRBJ2-6; a weak D match, TRBD2 (5 bases). The CDR3 runs to 18 residues. The germline CDR1 and CDR2 sequences are MNHEY and SVGAGI. Trimming removed 6 bases at V and 0 bases at J, with 18 bases between. CDR3 in amino acids: CASRLLPQADSGANVLTF. In DNA form, the CDR3 reads TGTGCCAGCAGGTTACTACCCCAAGCGGACTCTGGGGCCAACGTCCTGACTTTC.

This clonotype turned up a few times. The genes are TRBV7-2 and TRBJ1-6, with 9 bases aligning to TRBD1. V gave up 1 base and J gave up 7 bases; unmatched junction bases: 2. Germline CDR1 SGHTA, CDR2 FQGNSA. The CDR3 is made up of 15 amino acids. The CDR3 here is CASSLDRGPNSPLHF. In DNA form, the CDR3 reads TGTGCCAGCAGCTTAGACAGGGGGCCAAATTCACCCCTCCACTTT.

The chain has TRBV10-3 and TRBJ1-1; 11 nucleotides align to TRBD1. Germline CDR1 is ENHRY and CDR2 is SYGVKD. The CDR3 has 13 amino acids. The V and J ends lost 5 bases and 7 bases, in that order; junction bases with no gene match: 3. CDR3 DNA sequence: TGTGCCATCAGTAGGGACAGGGGGAATGAAGCTTTCTTT. Protein: CAISRDRGNEAFF.

The rearrangement uses TRBV27 and TRBJ2-3; no clear D. The CDR3 totals 14 residues. The ends were cut back, 8 bases at V and 0 bases at J, with 12 bases in the middle. CDR1 and CDR2 (germline): MNHEY, SMNVEV (reference sequence). The CDR3 bases are TGTGCCAGCGGTGCATCCTCTAGCACAGATACGCAGTATTTT. Protein sequence: CASGASSSTDTQYF.

This chain uses TRBV29-1 with TRBJ2-2; D is undetermined. The V end was cut by 4 bases, the J end by 7 bases, with 16 bases between. Germline V gene sequence: CDR1 SQVTM, CDR2 ANQGSEA. The CDR3 runs to 14 residues. The CDR3 protein is CSVGSSNRHGELFF. CDR3 nucleotides: TGCAGCGTTGGTAGTTCAAATCGTCACGGGGAGCTGTTTTTT.

This chain uses TRBV20-1 with TRBJ2-3, with D unresolved. The CDR3 sequence is 12 residues long. The V end lost 2 bases, the J end lost 2 bases, and 5 bases lay between the germline ends. CDR1 and CDR2 (germline): DFQATT, SNEGSKA (reference sequence). The CDR3 spells CSARWDTDTQYF. DNA of the CDR3: TGCAGTGCTAGATGGGACACAGATACGCAGTATTTT.

V gene TRBV28 combines with J gene TRBJ1-1; TRBD1 matches 9 bases. Germline loops: CDR1 MDHEN, CDR2 SYDVKM. Trimming cost V 6 bases and J 4 bases; bases outside gene matches: 3. The CDR3 covers 13 residues. The CDR3 reads CASRPTGGTEAFF. The CDR3 DNA follows: TGTGCCAGCAGGCCGACAGGGGGCACTGAAGCTTTCTTT.

By sample share, this clonotype is medium-sized. This chain links TRBV20-1 with TRBJ2-5, with D possibly TRBD1 on 6 matching bases. The CDR3 loop spans 15 amino acids. Germline loops: CDR1 DFQATT, CDR2 SNEGSKA (reference sequence). The V and J ends lost 2 bases and 0 bases respectively, with 13 bases between them. The CDR3 nucleotides read TGCAGTGCTAGACAACCAGGGGAGTACCAAGAGACCCAGTACTTC. This sequence encodes CSARQPGEYQETQYF.

V is TRBV7-3 and J is TRBJ2-1; tentatively, D is TRBD2 (5 bases). The CDR3 has 14 amino acids. Germline V gene lookup returns CDR1 SGHTA and CDR2 FQGTGA. V shed 2 bases and J shed 11 bases, with 16 bases lying between them. For the CDR3, the DNA is TGTGCCAGCAGCTTAGGCGCTAGCTCGGCTAAGCAGTTCTTC. Encoded protein: CASSLGASSAKQFF.

In regard to this clonotype: A read error may account for a junction end that differs from germline. The chain recombines TRBV15 with TRBJ1-2; tentative D call: TRBD1 (5 bases). The CDR3 extends over 14 amino acids. From germline, CDR1 is LNHNV and CDR2 YYDKDF (reference sequence). The CDR3 nucleotides read TGTGCCACCAGCAGAGGGCTCGGGGGGGGTGGCTGCACCTTC. Encoded protein: CATSRGLGGGGCTF.

The rearrangement uses TRBV2 and TRBJ2-1; no clear D gene. Germline values: CDR1 SNHLY, CDR2 FYNNEI. Trimming removed 5 bases from V and 5 bases from J, with 10 bases in between. This CDR3 contains 13 residues. The DNA of the CDR3 is TGTGCCAGCAGTACAACCAGCGACAATGAGCAGTTCTTC. It translates to CASSTTSDNEQFF.

The chain employs TRBV4-1 and TRBJ1-5, with 7 bases lining up with TRBD1. This CDR3 has 18 residues. The junction had 11 bases not matched to a gene; V was cut back by 2 bases and J by 1 base. Germline V CDR1 and CDR2: MGHRA, YSYEKL. The CDR3 spells CASSQILPTGWSNQPQHF. The CDR3 bases are TGCGCCAGCAGCCAAATCTTACCGACAGGGTGGAGCAATCAGCCCCAGCATTTT.

Sample share makes this clonotype medium-sized (0.01 to 0.1%). The chain uses TRBV11-3 and TRBJ2-5; TRBD2 might be the D (5 bases). CDR1 is SGHNT and CDR2 is YENEEA in the germline V gene. V lost 5 bases to trimming and J lost 2 bases, with 15 bases between them. There are 15 residues in the CDR3. CDR3 bases: TGTGCCAGCAGCAATAGAGTTGGAGGACAAGAGACCCAGTACTTC. Its translation is CASSNRVGGQETQYF.

The J gene is TRBJ2-7, the V gene TRBV30; D remains unclear. Germline V gene sequence: CDR1 GTSNPN, CDR2 SVGIG (reference sequence). Trimming took 3 bases from V and 4 from J, leaving 10 bases between them. The CDR3 consists of 12 residues. DNA for the CDR3: TGTGCCTGGAGCGTAGATAGATACGAGCAGTACTTC. Translation: CAWSVDRYEQYF.

The chain employs TRBV7-9 and TRBJ2-7, with TRBD2 as a possible D gene (5 bases). Germline CDR1 and CDR2: SEHNR and FQNEAQ (reference sequence). The CDR3 covers 14 residues. Trimming removed 5 bases at V and 7 bases at J, with 18 bases between. In DNA, the CDR3 is TGTGCCAGCAGCCCACGCGGACTTTCTTGGGAGCAGTACTTC. This sequence encodes CASSPRGLSWEQYF.

This clonotype was seen a few times. The rearrangement joins TRBV20-1 to TRBJ1-5; D perhaps matches TRBD1 (6 bases). The ends were cut back, 6 bases at V and 0 bases at J, with 12 bases in the middle. This CDR3 spans 14 amino acids. The germline V gene encodes CDR1 DFQATT and CDR2 SNEGSKA (reference sequence). The CDR3 nucleotides read TGCAGTGCCAGGGGTCACTATAGCAATCAGCCCCAGCATTTT. Translating it yields CSARGHYSNQPQHF.

V and J are TRBV6-1 and TRBJ1-5; 7 bases fit TRBD1. With V trimmed by 5 bases and J by 4 bases, 8 bases remained unmatched. The CDR3 contains 15 residues. Per germline, CDR1 MNHNS and CDR2 SASEGT. The CDR3 sequence is CASSLTGAGNQPQHF. The CDR3 DNA is TGTGCCAGCAGTCTAACAGGGGCGGGGAATCAGCCCCAGCATTTT.

By sample fraction, this clonotype is large (0.1 to 1%). V gene TRBV5-5 combines with J gene TRBJ2-7, with 9 bases lining up with TRBD1. The J segment lost 7 bases and the V segment lost 1 base, leaving 3 bases of the junction unmatched. The CDR3 sequence is 13 residues long. Per the germline V gene, CDR1 is SGHKS and CDR2 is YYEKEE (reference sequence). CDR3 in amino acids: CASSLLTGGEQYF. As DNA, the CDR3 is TGTGCCAGCAGCTTGCTGACAGGGGGTGAGCAGTACTTC.

The chain couples TRBV6-2 or TRBV6-3 to TRBJ2-5; no clear D gene. Trimming removed 7 bases from V and 5 bases from J, with 23 bases in between. CDR3 size: 16 residues. The germline V gene encodes CDR1 MNHEY and CDR2 SVGEGT. This chain's CDR3 is CASKERRWRMGETQYF. CDR3 nucleotide sequence: TGTGCCAGCAAAGAGAGGCGGTGGCGGATGGGGGAGACCCAGTACTTC.